The next 14 T cell receptor beta chains were all read from a single sample in a study of blood T cell repertoires in COVID-19. Assay used: immunoSEQ multiplex PCR; TCRdb lists only in-frame clones, some missing. This table has approximately 210,000 clones, 94% appearing once. The sample comprised peripheral blood. Source of these receptors: a man aged 30 to 39 with COVID-19, enrolled during active disease.

The genes are TRBV18 and TRBJ1-5; D is perhaps TRBD1 (6 bases). CDR3 length: 14 amino acids. Trimming took off 3 bases at V and 5 bases at J, with 11 bases between the two ends. Germline lookup yields CDR1 KGHSH and CDR2 LQKENI. The CDR3 DNA follows: TGTGCCAGCTCACCCGGGGCAGGGGATCAGCCCCAGCATTTT. Amino acid sequence: CASSPGAGDQPQHF.

The chain is built from TRBV6-5 and TRBJ1-3; D not certain. Per germline, CDR1 MNHEY and CDR2 SVGAGI. Trimming stripped 0 bases from V and 4 bases from J, with 13 bases between. This CDR3 contains 16 residues. CDR3 DNA sequence: TGTGCCAGCAGTTACTCGGGCCCTATAACAGGAAACACCATATATTTT. Encoded protein: CASSYSGPITGNTIYF.

In this sample, this clone turned up once. The chain combines TRBV13 with TRBJ1-1; unclear D gene. This CDR3 comprises 12 residues. With 1 base removed from V and 6 bases from J, the gap between germline ends came to 6 bases. Germline V gives CDR1 PRHDT, CDR2 FYEKMQ (reference sequence). The CDR3 sequence is CASSLERAEAFF. Written as DNA, the CDR3 is TGTGCCAGCAGCTTAGAGCGGGCTGAAGCTTTCTTT. Full variable domain (remainder filled in from reference TRBV13 and TRBJ1-1): AAGVIQSPRHLIKEKRETATLKCYPIPRHDTVYWYQQGPGQDPQFLISFYEKMQSDKGSIPDRFSAQQFSDYHSELNMSSLELGDSALYFCASSLERAEAFFGQGTRLTVV.

V is TRBV6-5 and J is TRBJ2-1; TRBD2 might be the D (5 bases). Trimming cost V 0 bases and J 4 bases, with 10 bases left between them. Germline V gene lookup returns CDR1 MNHEY and CDR2 SVGAGI. The CDR3 loop spans 15 amino acids. CDR3 sequence: CASSYSPGGYNEQFF. CDR3 sequence (DNA): TGTGCCAGCAGTTACTCCCCTGGAGGATACAATGAGCAGTTCTTC.

For the CDR3, the DNA is TGTGCCAGCAGTTTGGGAAGGACCGCAGGGAACACCTTC. Amino acids: CASSLGRTAGNTF. V usage is TRBV12-3 or TRBV12-4 and J usage is TRBJ1-2; D might be TRBD1 (5 bases). V shed 3 bases and J shed 12 bases, with 17 bases lying between them. This CDR3 has 13 residues.

This clone is a singleton in its sample. The CDR3 here is CASSPTIDRASAFF. The CDR3 bases are TGTGCCAGCAGCCCGACCATCGACAGGGCTTCAGCTTTCTTT. The rearrangement links TRBV6-5 to TRBJ1-1; 7 nucleotides match TRBD1. Germline V gives CDR1 MNHEY, CDR2 SVGAGI. The CDR3 totals 14 residues. V was pared by 6 bases and J by 10 bases, with 14 bases of the junction left unmatched.

The CDR3 coding sequence is TGTGCCAGTAGTTCGGGGGAGACCCAGTACTTC. It specifies CASSSGETQYF. V gene TRBV19 combines with J gene TRBJ2-5, with D perhaps TRBD2 (5 bases). Trimming left V 5 bases short and J 5 bases short, with 6 bases between. The germline CDR1 and CDR2 sequences are LNHDA and SQIVND (reference sequence). The CDR3 runs to 11 residues.

The V call is TRBV19, the J call TRBJ1-2; D may be TRBD1 (5 bases). This CDR3 is built from 14 residues. V gave up 4 bases and J gave up 8 bases, with 17 bases separating them. Germline lookup yields CDR1 LNHDA and CDR2 SQIVND (reference sequence). CDR3 amino acids: CASSTSNRIIGYTF. In DNA form, the CDR3 reads TGTGCCAGTAGTACATCTAACAGGATTATCGGCTACACCTTC.

The chain links TRBV3-1 (or the pseudogene TRBV3-2) to TRBJ2-7; D unresolved. The CDR3 is made up of 12 amino acids. Trimming took off 4 bases at V and 4 bases at J, with 8 bases between the two ends. Germline lookup yields CDR1 LGHDT and CDR2 YNNKEL (reference sequence). This chain's CDR3 is CASSPGGYEQYF. The CDR3 DNA follows: TGTGCCAGCAGCCCGGGTGGGTACGAGCAGTACTTC.

This sequence joins TRBV5-1 and TRBJ1-2; D perhaps matches TRBD1 (5 bases). With 3 bases removed from V and 2 bases from J, the gap between germline ends came to 14 bases. This CDR3 is 15 amino acids long. Per germline, CDR1 SGHRS and CDR2 YFSETQ. CDR3 residues: CASSSGGGLNYGYTF. The CDR3 region has the DNA TGCGCCAGCAGCTCCGGGGGAGGGTTGAACTATGGCTACACCTTC.

This clone has a handful of counts. CDR3 in amino acids: CASSLERGGSYEQYF. CDR3 DNA sequence: TGTGCCAGCAGCTTAGAGCGGGGGGGCAGCTACGAGCAGTACTTC. J is TRBJ2-7 and V is TRBV7-2; 10 bases fit TRBD2. J lost 3 bases, V lost 1 base, and 3 bases had no gene match. This CDR3 is built from 15 residues. From germline, CDR1 is SGHTA and CDR2 FQGNSA.

The rearrangement joins TRBV19 to TRBJ2-7, with 11 positions matching TRBD2. CDR1 and CDR2 from the germline V gene are LNHDA and SQIVND (reference sequence). The V and J ends lost 3 bases and 4 bases, in that order; junction bases with no gene match: 5. The CDR3 has 15 residues. Here the CDR3 reads CASSITSGGLYEQYF. Written as DNA, the CDR3 is TGTGCCAGTAGTATTACTAGCGGGGGCTTATACGAGCAGTACTTC.

V is TRBV4-1 and J is TRBJ1-2; D not resolved. Germline loops: CDR1 MGHRA, CDR2 YSYEKL. Between the trimmed V and J ends, which lost 3 bases and 3 bases, there was a span of 17 bases. The CDR3 has 16 residues. CDR3 residues: CASSHASLEQYYGYTF. In DNA, the CDR3 is TGCGCCAGCAGCCATGCCTCCTTGGAGCAATACTATGGCTACACCTTC.

The chain recombines TRBV20-1 with TRBJ2-5; weak D call: TRBD2 (5 bases). Deletions cut 3 bases from V and 3 bases from J, with 11 bases between. Germline V gene lookup returns CDR1 DFQATT and CDR2 SNEGSKA (reference sequence). The CDR3 loop spans 13 amino acids. As DNA, the CDR3 is TGCAGTGCTAGTTACTGGCGGGAAGAGACCCAGTACTTC. It codes for CSASYWREETQYF.